This TCR beta chain stems from a study of PD-L1 blockade in urothelial cancer (TCRdb year 2017). Turning to the overall study: Therapy was started in the mid-2010s for all patients, and atezolizumab 1,200 mg was administered intravenously every 3 weeks. Durable clinical benefit was achieved by nine patients and was not achieved by 20 patients. About 85% of the 29 patients were identified as males with urothelial cancer of bladder origin, and a prior smoking history was reported by 18 of 29 patients. Blood samples gave a median of about 150,000 T cells and tens of thousands of unique TCRs, with a median clonality of approximately 0.078. Whole exome sequencing and RNA sequencing of pretreatment tumors were performed alongside TCR sequencing in the same patients. Blood samples were analyzed at two time points: 3 weeks after treatment start (second dose) and 6 weeks after treatment start. TCR sequencing covered pretreatment tumor samples and matched, serially collected peripheral blood taken before and after atezolizumab treatment. An exploratory multi-omic analysis was conducted of the somatic, immune and clinical correlates of response to PD-L1 blockade with atezolizumab in urothelial cancer. Durable clinical benefit meant progression-free survival longer than 6 months, and TCR features were also tested against progression-free and overall survival. Just over 28 patients had pretreatment blood TCR-seq, about 25 had at least one posttreatment blood collection, and about 25 had tumor TCR-seq. Patients had an ECOG performance status of 0 or 1 and had received between 0 and 3 prior chemotherapy regimens.

On this clone itself: This receptor's antigen is unknown. There are no base qualities to consult, and no much larger clone falls within one base.

Each PCR received spiked-in synthetic TCR analog templates so that absolute template abundance could be estimated from read counts. The immunoSEQ assay used bias-controlled V and J gene primers to amplify TCRbeta CDR3 regions from genomic DNA. Sequencing of rearranged TCRbeta segments was done at approximately 20X coverage. The authors' pipeline ran thus. Sequencing errors were corrected by clustering and CDR3s were annotated against IMGT to assign V, D and J genes. Only productive TCRbeta rearrangements were used in downstream analyses, excluding out-of-frame or stop-codon sequences. Clonality was computed as one minus Shannon entropy normalized by the log of the number of unique productive sequences. Clones differing between time points or between blood and tumor were identified by Fisher's exact test with Benjamini-Hochberg correction at adjusted p below 0.01. TCRdb retrieved this table from immuneACCESS and kept in-frame rearrangements only. Not all clones are present; in checked studies, unresolved V genes account for under half, and no reason is known for the remainder. V and J calls and clone size are those listed in that table; D and trimming were worked out from the DNA. A total of about 53,000 clones appear in this sample, 87% of them only once. The ten largest clones capture about 14% of the sample.

Read against the paper, the sample's time point label means: pretreatment peripheral blood. A cohort of more than 25 patients with locally advanced or metastatic urothelial carcinoma, treated at Memorial Sloan Kettering on a trial protocol, was included. Peripheral blood mononuclear cells were collected from each patient pretreatment and during treatment, giving between 1 and 8 total time points per patient. The Qiagen DNeasy Blood extraction kit was used to purify genomic DNA from total PBMCs and tumor samples. PBMCs were collected pretreatment and during treatment, and were isolated and stored as previously described. Based on the germline V gene, the CDR1 and CDR2 sequences are SGHTA and FQGTGA. Reading from cysteine to phenylalanine, the CDR3 counts 17 amino acids. Only CDR3 DNA is held: 51 bases, read in frame from base 1. At the junction V is shortened by 2 bases and J by 1 base; bases outside the gene matches: 7.

Paper-wide results and their limitations: A pretreatment peripheral blood TCR clonality below the median was linked to improved progression-free and overall survival. At 3 weeks after the start of treatment, tumor-associated TCR clones in peripheral blood had expanded more in patients with durable benefit (n ≈ 24, p = 0.022). Because the sample size was small (n = 29) and many of the analyses were exploratory, the results are meant to be hypothesis-generating.

The rearrangement joined TRBV7-3 to TRBJ1-1, with TRBD1 matching 10 junction bases. The TCR was taken from a woman between 55 and 75 years old with urothelial cancer. Sequenced here: PBMCs, sampled around atezolizumab (anti-PD-L1) treatment. The base sequence is TGTGCCAGCAGCTTAGTTGGGACAGGGGCGACGAACACTGAAGCTTTCTTT. Protein translation: CASSLVGTGATNTEAFF.